Listed below are T cell receptor beta chains from one sample, sequenced in a study of T cells after yellow fever vaccination. MiXCR, applied by TCRdb to the 5' RACE reads, yields one record per CDR3 protein. In the table there are about 500,000 distinct CDR3 sequences, about a sixth of which are singletons. Sample: PBMCs, taken less than 6 days after the first yellow fever vaccination. Source of these receptors: a man aged 18 to 30 who received the YFV17D yellow fever vaccine. Each CDR3 is given with its conserved first and last residue. Fields, in order: D gene, J gene, V gene, clone size, CDR3 DNA, CDR3 protein. D genes are given only for firm matches. The size field is filled for only some rows; it gives once, few, many or a size class.

D gene: TRBD1; J gene: TRBJ2-7; V gene: TRBV5-5; clone size: few; CDR3 DNA: TGTGCCAGCAGCTCTACGGGACAGGACTACGAGCAGTACTTC; CDR3 protein: CASSSTGQDYEQYF
D gene: -; J gene: TRBJ1-2; V gene: TRBV10-2; clone size: -; CDR3 DNA: TGCGCCAGCAGTGAGGATCTTAACTATGGCTACACCTTC; CDR3 protein: CASSEDLNYGYTF
D gene: -; J gene: TRBJ2-2; V gene: TRBV5-1; clone size: few; CDR3 DNA: TGCGCCAGCCGCTGGTCGACGAACACCGGGGAGCTGTTTTTT; CDR3 protein: CASRWSTNTGELFF
D gene: -; J gene: TRBJ1-5; V gene: TRBV7-2; clone size: -; CDR3 DNA: TGTGCCAGCAGCCCCGGACAGATAATTAGCAATCAGCCCCAGCATTTT; CDR3 protein: CASSPGQIISNQPQHF
D gene: -; J gene: TRBJ1-5; V gene: TRBV10-3; clone size: few; CDR3 DNA: TGTGCCACCGTGGCGGGGGAATGGCAGCCCCAGCATTTT; CDR3 protein: CATVAGEWQPQHF
D gene: TRBD1; J gene: TRBJ1-5; V gene: TRBV7-2; clone size: many; CDR3 DNA: TGTGCCAGCAGCTGGACAGGGGATCAGCCCCAGCATTTT; CDR3 protein: CASSWTGDQPQHF
D gene: -; J gene: TRBJ1-1; V gene: TRBV27; clone size: -; CDR3 DNA: TGTGCCAGCAGTTTAATGGGAGCAGGGAACACTGAAGCTTTCTTT; CDR3 protein: CASSLMGAGNTEAFF
D gene: -; J gene: TRBJ2-3; V gene: TRBV10-3; clone size: -; CDR3 DNA: TGTGCCATCAGTGAGGGGACATTGGCGCAGTATTTT; CDR3 protein: CAISEGTLAQYF
D gene: -; J gene: TRBJ1-5; V gene: TRBV15; clone size: few; CDR3 DNA: TGTGCCACCAGCAGACACGGTTCAGGGAATCAGCCCCAGCATTTT; CDR3 protein: CATSRHGSGNQPQHF
D gene: -; J gene: TRBJ1-2; V gene: TRBV7-2; clone size: -; CDR3 DNA: TGTGCCAGCAGCCCCGCTTCCCTGGACTCTTACTATGGCTACACCTTC; CDR3 protein: CASSPASLDSYYGYTF
D gene: -; J gene: TRBJ2-1; V gene: TRBV4-3; clone size: few; CDR3 DNA: TGCGCCAGCAGCCAATTGGCCTACAATGAGCAGTTCTTC; CDR3 protein: CASSQLAYNEQFF
D gene: TRBD1; J gene: TRBJ1-1; V gene: TRBV7-9; clone size: -; CDR3 DNA: TGTGCCAGCAGCTGGACAGGGAGGACTGAAGCTTTCTTT; CDR3 protein: CASSWTGRTEAFF
D gene: -; J gene: TRBJ2-3; V gene: TRBV15; clone size: few; CDR3 DNA: TGTGCCACCAGCAGAGATCACCAGGGCACAGATACGCAGTATTTT; CDR3 protein: CATSRDHQGTDTQYF
D gene: TRBD2; J gene: TRBJ2-5; V gene: TRBV3-1; clone size: few; CDR3 DNA: TGTGCCAGCAGCCTCCTCGGGGAGGGCGAGACCCAGTACTTC; CDR3 protein: CASSLLGEGETQYF
D gene: -; J gene: TRBJ2-3; V gene: TRBV28; clone size: few; CDR3 DNA: TGTGCCAGCAGAGAGAGCACAGATACGCAGTATTTT; CDR3 protein: CASRESTDTQYF
D gene: -; J gene: TRBJ2-3; V gene: TRBV5-1; clone size: -; CDR3 DNA: TGCGCCAGCAGTGTGACAGGCACTCGTATCACAGATACGCAGTATTTT; CDR3 protein: CASSVTGTRITDTQYF
D gene: -; J gene: TRBJ2-2; V gene: TRBV7-2; clone size: many; CDR3 DNA: TGTGCCAGCAGCTTAGGAGTTTCCACCGGGGAGCTGTTTTTT; CDR3 protein: CASSLGVSTGELFF
D gene: -; J gene: TRBJ2-5; V gene: TRBV7-2; clone size: -; CDR3 DNA: TGTGCCAGCAGCCGGATCAGTCAGGCAGAGACCCAGTACTTC; CDR3 protein: CASSRISQAETQYF
D gene: -; J gene: TRBJ2-1; V gene: TRBV5-1; clone size: few; CDR3 DNA: TGCGCCAGCAGCCCAGAGTACAATGAGCAGTTCTTC; CDR3 protein: CASSPEYNEQFF
D gene: -; J gene: TRBJ2-7; V gene: TRBV7-6; clone size: many; CDR3 DNA: TGTGCCAGCAGCTTAGGGCCGGGACCCTACGAGCAGTACTTC; CDR3 protein: CASSLGPGPYEQYF
D gene: -; J gene: TRBJ2-2; V gene: TRBV19; clone size: few; CDR3 DNA: TGTGCCAGTAGTATGAACAGGAACACCGGGGAGCTGTTTTTT; CDR3 protein: CASSMNRNTGELFF
D gene: TRBD1; J gene: TRBJ1-1; V gene: TRBV5-1; clone size: many; CDR3 DNA: TGCGCCAGCAGCCGTACAGGGGCTGGAACTGAAGCTTTCTTT; CDR3 protein: CASSRTGAGTEAFF